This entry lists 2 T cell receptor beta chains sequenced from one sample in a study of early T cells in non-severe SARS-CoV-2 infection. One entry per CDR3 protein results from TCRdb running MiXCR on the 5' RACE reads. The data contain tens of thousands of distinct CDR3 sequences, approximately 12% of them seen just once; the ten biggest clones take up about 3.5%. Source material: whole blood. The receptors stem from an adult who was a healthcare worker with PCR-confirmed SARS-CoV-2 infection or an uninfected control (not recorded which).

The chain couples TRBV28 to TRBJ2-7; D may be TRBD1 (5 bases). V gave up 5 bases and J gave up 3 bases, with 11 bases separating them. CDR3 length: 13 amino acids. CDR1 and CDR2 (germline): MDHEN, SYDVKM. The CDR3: CASSPQDSYEQYF. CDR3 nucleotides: TGTGCCAGCAGTCCACAGGATAGCTACGAGCAGTACTTC.

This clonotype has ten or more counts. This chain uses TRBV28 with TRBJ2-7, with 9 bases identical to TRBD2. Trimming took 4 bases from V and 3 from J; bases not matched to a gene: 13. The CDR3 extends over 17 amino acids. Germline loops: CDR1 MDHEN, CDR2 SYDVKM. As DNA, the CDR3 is TGTGCCAGCAGTTCTCAGGCTGCCGGGACTAGCAACTACGAGCAGTACTTC. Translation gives CASSSQAAGTSNYEQYF.